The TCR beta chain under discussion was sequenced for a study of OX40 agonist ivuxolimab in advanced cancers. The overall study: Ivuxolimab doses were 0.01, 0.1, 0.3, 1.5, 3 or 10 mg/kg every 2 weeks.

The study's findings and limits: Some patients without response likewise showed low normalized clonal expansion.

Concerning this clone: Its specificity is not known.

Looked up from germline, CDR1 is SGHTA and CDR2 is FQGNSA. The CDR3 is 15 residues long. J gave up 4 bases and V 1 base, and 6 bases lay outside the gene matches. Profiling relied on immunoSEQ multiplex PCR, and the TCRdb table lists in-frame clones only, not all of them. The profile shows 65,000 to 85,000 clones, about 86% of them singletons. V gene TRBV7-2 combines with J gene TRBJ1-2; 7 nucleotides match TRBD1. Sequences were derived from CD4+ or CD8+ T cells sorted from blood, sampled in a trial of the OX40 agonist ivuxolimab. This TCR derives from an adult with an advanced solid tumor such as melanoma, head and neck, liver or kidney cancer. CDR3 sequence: CASSLEEGASYGYTF. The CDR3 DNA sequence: TGTGCCAGCAGCTTAGAGGAGGGGGCCAGCTATGGCTACACCTTC.